The present T cell receptor beta chain was sequenced within a study of T cell repertoires in cytomegalovirus infection. Study as a whole: Indications came from public TCR beta signatures; they pointed to CMV infection and to a matching HLA type.

TCRdb redid the calling of the reads with MiXCR, one entry per CDR3 protein. In the table there are roughly 60,000 distinct CDR3 sequences, 25% to 40% of which are singletons. CDR1 is MNHEY and CDR2 is SVGEGT in the germline V gene. The CDR3 sequence is 14 residues long. With 6 bases removed from V and 5 bases from J, the gap between germline ends came to 14 bases. With respect to this clonotype: Its specificity is unknown.

The sequenced sample was PBMCs, sequenced either directly or after in vitro stimulation (not recorded which). This sequence joins TRBV6-2 or TRBV6-3 and TRBJ1-5, with D uncertain. This receptor was identified in a human donor in good health (CMV status not recorded). Some clones in this sample may be carry-over from other donors' samples. This CDR3 is CASSDRRSYQPQHF. The CDR3 DNA reads as TGTGCCAGCAGCGACCGACGATCTTATCAGCCCCAGCATTTT.